The present TCR beta chain was sequenced within a study of T cells in Graves' hyperthyroidism and ophthalmopathy. V dropped 5 bases and J dropped 4 bases, with 10 bases sitting between them. The germline V gene encodes CDR1 MDHEN and CDR2 SYDVKM. CDR3 length: 13 amino acids. Researchers amplified the TCR beta CDR3 regions from RNA transcripts. Primed by the HTBI set, a first-round RT-PCR was run on the TCR CDR3. TCRdb independently ran MiXCR on the multiplex PCR reads; one entry per CDR3 protein. The sample lists approximately 610,000 distinct CDR3 sequences, around 15% seen once, with 4.3% in the top ten.

The sequenced material came from blood. The TCR was taken from a middle-aged woman with Graves' ophthalmopathy. The V and J genes are TRBV28 and TRBJ2-3; no definite D call. For the CDR3, the DNA is TGTGCCAGCAGTCAGCAGGTCCCAGATACGCAGTATTTT. Translating gives CASSQQVPDTQYF. The full variable domain, completed using reference TRBV28 and TRBJ2-3, is DVKVTQSSRYLVKRTGEKVFLECVQDMDHENMFWYRQDPGLGLRLIYFSYDVKMKEKGDIPEGYSVSREKKERFSLILESASTNQTSMYLCASSQQVPDTQYFGPGTRLTVL.